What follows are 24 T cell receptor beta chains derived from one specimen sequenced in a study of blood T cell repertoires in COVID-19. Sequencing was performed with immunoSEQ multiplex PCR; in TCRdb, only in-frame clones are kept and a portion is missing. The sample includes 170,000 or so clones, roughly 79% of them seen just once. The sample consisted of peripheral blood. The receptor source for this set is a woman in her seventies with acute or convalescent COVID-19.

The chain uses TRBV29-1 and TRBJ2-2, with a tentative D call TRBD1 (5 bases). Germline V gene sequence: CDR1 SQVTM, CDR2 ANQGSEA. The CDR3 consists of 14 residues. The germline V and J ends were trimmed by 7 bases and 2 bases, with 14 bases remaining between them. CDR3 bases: TGCAGCGGTCGGCAGGGATTAAACACCGGGGAGCTGTTTTTT. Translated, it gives CSGRQGLNTGELFF.

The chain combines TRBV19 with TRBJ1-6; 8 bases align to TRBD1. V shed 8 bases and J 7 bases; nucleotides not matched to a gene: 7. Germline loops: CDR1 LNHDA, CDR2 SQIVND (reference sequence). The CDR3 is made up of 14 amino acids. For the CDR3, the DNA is TGTGCCAGTCGAAAGGACAGGGAGAATTCACCCCTCCACTTT. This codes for CASRKDRENSPLHF.

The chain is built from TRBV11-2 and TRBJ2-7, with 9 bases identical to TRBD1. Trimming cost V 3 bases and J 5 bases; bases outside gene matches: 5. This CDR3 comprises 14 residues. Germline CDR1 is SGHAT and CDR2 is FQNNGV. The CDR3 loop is CASSFSGTGNEQYF. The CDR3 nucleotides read TGTGCCAGCAGCTTTTCCGGGACAGGGAACGAGCAGTACTTC.

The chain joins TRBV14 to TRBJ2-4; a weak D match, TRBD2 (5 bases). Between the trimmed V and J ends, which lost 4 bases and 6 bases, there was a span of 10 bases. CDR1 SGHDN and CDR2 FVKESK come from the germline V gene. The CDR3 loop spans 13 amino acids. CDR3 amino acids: CASSRGVGNIQYF. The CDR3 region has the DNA TGTGCCAGCAGCCGGGGAGTGGGAAACATTCAGTACTTC.

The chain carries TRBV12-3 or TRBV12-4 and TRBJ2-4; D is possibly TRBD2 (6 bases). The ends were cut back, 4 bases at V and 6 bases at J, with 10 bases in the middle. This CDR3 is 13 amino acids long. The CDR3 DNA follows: TGTGCCAGCAGTTCTAGCGTCGGAAACATTCAGTACTTC. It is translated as CASSSSVGNIQYF.

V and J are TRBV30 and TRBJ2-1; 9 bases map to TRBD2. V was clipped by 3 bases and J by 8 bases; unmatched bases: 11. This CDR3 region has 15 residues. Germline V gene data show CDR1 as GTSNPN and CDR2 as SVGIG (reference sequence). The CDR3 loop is CAWRGRSGRLHEQFF. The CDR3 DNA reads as TGTGCCTGGAGGGGGAGGAGCGGGAGGTTACATGAGCAGTTCTTC. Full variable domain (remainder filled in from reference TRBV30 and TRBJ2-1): SQTIHQWPATLVQPVGSPLSLECTVEGTSNPNLYWYRQAAGRGLQLLFYSVGIGQISSEVPQNLSASRPQDRQFILSSKKLLLSDSGFYLCAWRGRSGRLHEQFFGPGTRLTVL.

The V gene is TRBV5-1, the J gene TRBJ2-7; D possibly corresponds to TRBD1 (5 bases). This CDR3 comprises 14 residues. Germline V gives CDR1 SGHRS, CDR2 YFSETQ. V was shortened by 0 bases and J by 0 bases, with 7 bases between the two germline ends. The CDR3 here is CASSLATGSYEQYF. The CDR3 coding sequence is TGCGCCAGCAGCTTGGCCACAGGCTCCTACGAGCAGTACTTC.

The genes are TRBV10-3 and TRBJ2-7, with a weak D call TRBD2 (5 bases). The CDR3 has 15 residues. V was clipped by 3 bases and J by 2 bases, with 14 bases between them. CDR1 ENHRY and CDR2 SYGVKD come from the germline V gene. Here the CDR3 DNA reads TGTGCCATCAGTGAATCGGGGAATCAAGCCTACGAGCAGTACTTC. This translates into CAISESGNQAYEQYF.

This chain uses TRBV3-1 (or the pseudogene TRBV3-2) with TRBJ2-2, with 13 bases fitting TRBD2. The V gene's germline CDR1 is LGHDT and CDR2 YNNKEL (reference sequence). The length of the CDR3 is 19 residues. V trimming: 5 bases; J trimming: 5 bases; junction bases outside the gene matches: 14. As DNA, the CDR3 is TGTGCCAGCAGCTCTACACCGGGACTAGCGGGACGGGATACCGGGGAGCTGTTTTTT. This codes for CASSSTPGLAGRDTGELFF.

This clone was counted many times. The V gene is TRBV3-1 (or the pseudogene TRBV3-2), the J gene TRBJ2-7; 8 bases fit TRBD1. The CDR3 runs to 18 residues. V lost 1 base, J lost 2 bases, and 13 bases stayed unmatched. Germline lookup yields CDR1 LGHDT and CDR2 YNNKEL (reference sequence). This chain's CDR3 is CASSQGGWLTGDAYEQYF. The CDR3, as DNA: TGTGCCAGCAGCCAAGGGGGTTGGCTGACAGGGGACGCCTACGAGCAGTACTTC.

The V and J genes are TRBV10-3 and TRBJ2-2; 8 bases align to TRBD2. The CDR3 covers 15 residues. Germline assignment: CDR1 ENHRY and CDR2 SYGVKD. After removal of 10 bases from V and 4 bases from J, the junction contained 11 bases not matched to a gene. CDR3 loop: CATRRAGEGTGELFF. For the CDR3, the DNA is TGTGCCACCAGAAGAGCGGGAGAGGGCACCGGGGAGCTGTTTTTT.

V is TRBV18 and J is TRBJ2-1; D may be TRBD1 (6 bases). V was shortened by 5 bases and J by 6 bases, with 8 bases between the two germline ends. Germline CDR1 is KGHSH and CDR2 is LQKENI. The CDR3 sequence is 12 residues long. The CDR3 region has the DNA TGTGCCAGCTCAACAGGGACCAATGAGCAGTTCTTC. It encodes CASSTGTNEQFF.

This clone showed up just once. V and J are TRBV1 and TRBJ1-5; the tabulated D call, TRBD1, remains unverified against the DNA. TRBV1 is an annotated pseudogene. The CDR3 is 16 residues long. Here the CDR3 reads CTSSHAGTGNDQPQHF. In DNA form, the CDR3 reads TGCACCAGCAGCCACGCTGGGACAGGGAACGATCAGCCCCAGCATTTT.

CDR3 in amino acids: CASSPATTYLNTGELFF. In DNA, the CDR3 is TGCGCCAGCAGCCCTGCTACTACGTACCTTAACACCGGGGAGCTGTTTTTT. The rearrangement joins TRBV4-1 to TRBJ2-2; D is unresolved. Germline assignment: CDR1 MGHRA and CDR2 YSYEKL. V shed 4 bases and J shed 2 bases, with 17 bases lying between them. This CDR3 contains 17 residues.

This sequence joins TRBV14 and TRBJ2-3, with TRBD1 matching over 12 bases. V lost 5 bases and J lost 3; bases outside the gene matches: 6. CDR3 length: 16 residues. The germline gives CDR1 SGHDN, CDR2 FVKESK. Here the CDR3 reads CASSWGTGGRTDTQYF. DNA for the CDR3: TGTGCCAGCAGCTGGGGGACAGGGGGCAGGACAGATACGCAGTATTTT.

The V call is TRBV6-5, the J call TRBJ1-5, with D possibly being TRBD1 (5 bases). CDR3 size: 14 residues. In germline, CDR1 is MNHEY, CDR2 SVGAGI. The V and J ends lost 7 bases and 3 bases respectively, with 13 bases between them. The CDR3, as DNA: TGTGCCAGCACCCTCGACAGCATCAATCAGCCCCAGCATTTT. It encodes CASTLDSINQPQHF.

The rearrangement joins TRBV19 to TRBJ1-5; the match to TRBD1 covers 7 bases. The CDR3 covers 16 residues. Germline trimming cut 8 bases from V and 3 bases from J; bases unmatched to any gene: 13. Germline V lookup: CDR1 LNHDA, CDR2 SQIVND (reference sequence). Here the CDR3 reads CASGGGGAEVNQPQHF. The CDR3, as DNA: TGTGCCAGTGGAGGAGGGGGCGCGGAAGTCAATCAGCCCCAGCATTTT.

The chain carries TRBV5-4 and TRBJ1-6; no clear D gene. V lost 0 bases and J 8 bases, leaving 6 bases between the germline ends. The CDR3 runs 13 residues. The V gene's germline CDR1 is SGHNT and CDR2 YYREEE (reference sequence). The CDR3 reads CASSLERDSPLHF. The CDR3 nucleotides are TGTGCCAGCAGCTTGGAGAGGGATTCACCCCTCCACTTT.

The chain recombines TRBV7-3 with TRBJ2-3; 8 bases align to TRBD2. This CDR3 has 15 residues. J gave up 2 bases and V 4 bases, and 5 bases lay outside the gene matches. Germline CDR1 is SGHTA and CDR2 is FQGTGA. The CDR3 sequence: CASSSGGTITDTQYF. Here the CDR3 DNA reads TGTGCCAGCAGCTCGGGGGGGACTATCACAGATACGCAGTATTTT.

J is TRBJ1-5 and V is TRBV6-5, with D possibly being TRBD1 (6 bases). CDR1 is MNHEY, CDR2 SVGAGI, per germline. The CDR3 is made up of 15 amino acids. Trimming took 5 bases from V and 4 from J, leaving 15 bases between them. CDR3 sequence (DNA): TGTGCCAGCAGTCCAGAGACAGGTCCGAATCAGCCCCAGCATTTT. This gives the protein CASSPETGPNQPQHF.

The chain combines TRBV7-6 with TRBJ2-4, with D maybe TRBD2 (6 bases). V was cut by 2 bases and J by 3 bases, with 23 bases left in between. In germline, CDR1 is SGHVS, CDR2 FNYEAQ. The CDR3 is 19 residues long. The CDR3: CASSLSTAEGMGDKNIQYF. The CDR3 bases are TGTGCCAGCAGCTTAAGCACAGCGGAGGGGATGGGGGACAAAAACATTCAGTACTTC.

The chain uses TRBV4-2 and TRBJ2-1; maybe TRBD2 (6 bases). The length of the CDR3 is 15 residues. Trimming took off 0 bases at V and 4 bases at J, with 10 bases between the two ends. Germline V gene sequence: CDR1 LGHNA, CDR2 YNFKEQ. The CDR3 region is CASSQEPLAYNEQFF. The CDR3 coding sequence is TGTGCCAGCAGCCAAGAACCACTAGCATACAATGAGCAGTTCTTC.

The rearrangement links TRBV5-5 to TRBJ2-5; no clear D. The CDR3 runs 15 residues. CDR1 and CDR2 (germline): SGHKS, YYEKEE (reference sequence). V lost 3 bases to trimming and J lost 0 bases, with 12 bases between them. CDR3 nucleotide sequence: TGTGCCAGCAGCTCCCAGGCACAAAACCAAGAGACCCAGTACTTC. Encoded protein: CASSSQAQNQETQYF.

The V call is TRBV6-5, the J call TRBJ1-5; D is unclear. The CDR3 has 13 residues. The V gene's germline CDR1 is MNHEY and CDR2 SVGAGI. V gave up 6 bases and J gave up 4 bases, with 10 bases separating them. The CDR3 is CASRLRENQPQHF. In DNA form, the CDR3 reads TGTGCCAGCAGGCTTAGGGAGAATCAGCCCCAGCATTTT.